A single sample is the source of the 22 T cell receptor beta chains below, sequenced in a study of T cell changes during pregnancy in multiple sclerosis. Here immunoSEQ multiplex PCR was the method, and the copy in TCRdb shows in-frame clones only, minus some. Among approximately 60,000 clones listed, over 80% were seen once. The material sequenced was peripheral blood, taken in the first trimester of pregnancy. Receptors originate from a female donor with multiple sclerosis, enrolled in a pregnancy study.

This clone was seen a single time. The chain joins TRBV28 to TRBJ1-1; the D is unclear. Germline lookup yields CDR1 MDHEN and CDR2 SYDVKM. V was clipped by 7 bases and J by 1 base, with 25 bases between them. The CDR3 has 18 amino acids. In DNA, the CDR3 is TGTGCCAGCACCGAAGTCAAAGGCTATTCGACGGGGAACACTGAAGCTTTCTTT. Translating it yields CASTEVKGYSTGNTEAFF.

The chain is built from TRBV27 and TRBJ2-1, with 8 nucleotides matching TRBD2. The germline V gene has CDR1 MNHEY and CDR2 SMNVEV (reference sequence). The CDR3 sequence is 13 residues long. The V and J ends lost 6 bases and 8 bases, in that order; junction bases with no gene match: 6. DNA of the CDR3: TGTGCCAGCAGATGGGGACTAGTCGATGAGCAGTTCTTC. Translated: CASRWGLVDEQFF.

The chain combines TRBV5-5 with TRBJ2-2; TRBD2 matches 10 bases. V shed 3 bases and J 5 bases; nucleotides not matched to a gene: 4. The CDR3 spans 15 residues. Germline CDR1 and CDR2: SGHKS and YYEKEE (reference sequence). The CDR3 reads CASSWGTSETGELFF. The CDR3 DNA reads TGTGCCAGCAGCTGGGGGACTAGCGAGACCGGGGAGCTGTTTTTT. Filled out from reference TRBV5-5 and TRBJ2-2, the complete variable domain reads DAGVTQSPTHLIKTRGQQVTLRCSPISGHKSVSWYQQVLGQGPQFIFQYYEKEERGRGNFPDRFSARQFPNYSSELNVNALLLGDSALYLCASSWGTSETGELFFGEGSRLTVL.

This clone has more than one count but fewer than ten. The chain joins TRBV21-1 to TRBJ1-3; the table gives TRBD1 as D, unverified against the DNA. TRBV21-1 is given as a pseudogene. The CDR3 runs 15 residues. The CDR3 DNA sequence: TGTGCCAGCAGCGGATGGACAGTTGTCGGAAACACCATATATTTT. It encodes CASSGWTVVGNTIYF.

This sequence joins TRBV7-3 and TRBJ2-2; 7 bases line up with TRBD1. The CDR3 runs 13 residues. The V gene end was trimmed by 5 bases and the J gene end by 7 bases; junction bases not matched to a gene: 4. The germline V gene has CDR1 SGHTA and CDR2 FQGTGA. Here the CDR3 reads CASSRTGVGELFF. The CDR3 DNA sequence: TGTGCCAGCAGCCGAACAGGGGTCGGGGAGCTGTTTTTT.

The chain has TRBV10-1 and TRBJ2-3; the D gene is possibly TRBD1 (5 bases). Germline V gene lookup returns CDR1 WNHNN and CDR2 SYGVQD (reference sequence). The V and J ends lost 1 base and 4 bases respectively, with 9 bases between them. The CDR3 has 14 residues. CDR3 amino acids: CASSECQGPDTQYF. DNA for the CDR3: TGCGCCAGCAGTGAGTGTCAGGGTCCAGATACGCAGTATTTT.

V is TRBV6-1 and J is TRBJ2-1, with D perhaps TRBD1 (5 bases). Trimming left V 4 bases short and J 8 bases short, with 24 bases between. This CDR3 is 17 amino acids long. Germline V CDR1 and CDR2: MNHNS, SASEGT. The CDR3 here is CASSAAWTLVLGDEQFF. CDR3 nucleotide sequence: TGTGCCAGCAGTGCCGCGTGGACACTGGTATTAGGCGATGAGCAGTTCTTC.

The chain couples TRBV7-3 to TRBJ2-1, with 15 positions matching TRBD2. With V trimmed by 2 bases and J by 10 bases, 12 bases remained unmatched. The CDR3 totals 18 residues. From germline, CDR1 is SGHTA and CDR2 FQGTGA. CDR3 DNA: TGTGCCAGCAGCTTATTAGCCGGGACTAGCGGGAGGTCGGGCGAGCAGTTCTTC. It codes for CASSLLAGTSGRSGEQFF. The variable domain in full, completed from reference TRBV7-3 and TRBJ2-1, reads GAGVSQTPSNKVTEKGKYVELRCDPISGHTALYWYRQSLGQGPEFLIYFQGTGAADDSGLPNDRFFAVRPEGSVSTLKIQRTERGDSAVYLCASSLLAGTSGRSGEQFFGPGTRLTVL.

This clone was counted a single time. The chain combines TRBV15 with TRBJ2-5; TRBD1 is a possible D gene (5 bases). Trimming took 4 bases from V and 11 from J, leaving 26 bases between them. This CDR3 contains 16 residues. Germline V gene sequence: CDR1 LNHNV, CDR2 YYDKDF (reference sequence). CDR3 sequence: CATSTNTGSPMSGQYF. The CDR3 DNA reads as TGTGCCACCAGCACCAATACAGGCTCCCCGATGTCTGGGCAGTACTTC.

The V call is TRBV7-9, the J call TRBJ2-1, with 8 bases that match TRBD1. This CDR3 has 15 residues. Trimming cost V 4 bases and J 9 bases; bases outside gene matches: 11. Germline CDR1 SEHNR, CDR2 FQNEAQ (reference sequence). CDR3 in amino acids: CASSSDREWRSEQFF. CDR3 sequence (DNA): TGTGCCAGCAGCTCGGACAGGGAATGGAGGAGTGAGCAGTTCTTC. Supplemented by reference TRBV7-9 and TRBJ2-1, the full variable domain reads DTGVSQNPRHKITKRGQNVTFRCDPISEHNRLYWYRQTLGQGPEFLTYFQNEAQLEKSRLLSDRFSAERPKGSFSTLEIQRTEQGDSAMYLCASSSDREWRSEQFFGPGTRLTVL.

This chain joins TRBV6-5 and TRBJ2-1; 7 bases map to TRBD2. Germline loops: CDR1 MNHEY, CDR2 SVGAGI. Trimming cost V 6 bases and J 3 bases; bases outside gene matches: 8. The CDR3 covers 15 residues. The chain's CDR3 is CASSPISGGYNEQFF. The CDR3 DNA sequence: TGTGCCAGCAGCCCTATCTCGGGAGGCTACAATGAGCAGTTCTTC.

CDR3 amino acids: CASSQEEQLLYNEQFF. CDR3 DNA sequence: TGCGCCAGCAGCCAAGAGGAACAGCTCTTATACAATGAGCAGTTCTTC. The gene calls are TRBV4-1 and TRBJ2-1; D ambiguous. CDR1 is MGHRA, CDR2 YSYEKL, per germline. Trimming stripped 0 bases from V and 4 bases from J, with 13 bases between. The CDR3 consists of 16 residues.

The V call is TRBV5-1, the J call TRBJ2-1; TRBD2 agrees at 15 bases. The CDR3 has 20 amino acids. V trimming: 4 bases; J trimming: 0 bases; junction bases outside the gene matches: 11. Germline CDR1 SGHRS, CDR2 YFSETQ. CDR3 bases: TGCGCCAGCAGCCCATACGGACTAGCGGGAGGGCCGAGCTCCTACAATGAGCAGTTCTTC. Translation gives CASSPYGLAGGPSSYNEQFF.

This chain links TRBV2 with TRBJ2-2; TRBD2 matches at 11 bases. V was pared by 6 bases and J by 4 bases, with 7 bases of the junction left unmatched. From germline, CDR1 is SNHLY and CDR2 FYNNEI. CDR3 length: 16 residues. CDR3 nucleotide sequence: TGTGCCAGCAGCGCAAGACTAGCGGGATTCACCGGGGAGCTGTTTTTT. It translates to CASSARLAGFTGELFF.

This clone is a singleton in its sample. V and J are TRBV7-9 and TRBJ2-1, with 7 nucleotides matching TRBD2. The CDR3 spans 15 residues. Trimming took 5 bases from V and 7 from J; bases not matched to a gene: 11. Germline V lookup: CDR1 SEHNR, CDR2 FQNEAQ (reference sequence). CDR3: CASSQISAGVNEQFF. The CDR3 coding sequence is TGTGCCAGCAGCCAAATTAGCGCGGGAGTAAATGAGCAGTTCTTC.

The J gene is TRBJ2-7, the V gene TRBV6-1; D is uncertain. In germline, CDR1 is MNHNS, CDR2 SASEGT. Trimming cost V 4 bases and J 2 bases, with 3 bases left between them. The CDR3 is made up of 11 amino acids. The DNA of the CDR3 is TGTGCCAGCAGTGCCACCTACGAGCAGTACTTC. Protein: CASSATYEQYF.

This chain links TRBV6-5 with TRBJ2-1, with unresolved D. There are 11 residues in the CDR3. V was cut by 8 bases and J by 3 bases, with 5 bases left in between. Looked up from germline, CDR1 is MNHEY and CDR2 is SVGAGI. Written as DNA, the CDR3 is TGTGCCAGCCAAAACTACAATGAGCAGTTCTTC. Translated, it gives CASQNYNEQFF.

V and J are TRBV5-1 and TRBJ2-3; 10 nucleotides line up with TRBD1. This CDR3 spans 15 amino acids. Germline loops: CDR1 SGHRS, CDR2 YFSETQ. After removal of 2 bases from V and 2 bases from J, the junction contained 2 bases not matched to a gene. The CDR3, as DNA: TGCGCCAGCAGCTTAGGACAGGGGGTCACAGATACGCAGTATTTT. Its protein product is CASSLGQGVTDTQYF.

This clone has only a few counts. The chain carries TRBV4-1 and TRBJ2-3; TRBD2 matches 11 bases. The junction had 3 bases not matched to a gene; V was cut back by 1 base and J by 0 bases. CDR1 is MGHRA and CDR2 is YSYEKL in the germline V gene. The CDR3 is 17 residues long. In nucleotides, the CDR3 is TGCGCCAGCAGCCAAGGGACTAGCGGGCTTAGCACAGATACGCAGTATTTT. It is translated as CASSQGTSGLSTDTQYF.

The chain has TRBV28 and TRBJ2-7, with 11 nucleotides matching TRBD1. V was pared by 5 bases and J by 2 bases, with 5 bases of the junction left unmatched. The CDR3 runs 15 residues. Germline V gene lookup returns CDR1 MDHEN and CDR2 SYDVKM. The CDR3: CASSPGQGAPYEQYF. For the CDR3, the DNA is TGTGCCAGCAGTCCCGGACAGGGGGCCCCCTACGAGCAGTACTTC.

V is TRBV4-3 and J is TRBJ2-7; 7 bases fit TRBD1. The CDR3 sequence is 16 residues long. V was clipped by 1 base and J by 0 bases; unmatched bases: 6. Germline values: CDR1 LGHNA, CDR2 YSLEER. CDR3 in DNA: TGCGCCAGCAGCCAAGTTTGGGCAGGGGGCTCCTACGAGCAGTACTTC. Encoded protein: CASSQVWAGGSYEQYF.

This clone occurred once. The chain employs TRBV20-1 and TRBJ1-2; TRBD1 might be the D (5 bases). Germline assignment: CDR1 DFQATT and CDR2 SNEGSKA (reference sequence). The germline V and J ends were trimmed by 4 bases and 9 bases, with 12 bases remaining between them. The CDR3 is 11 residues long. CDR3 coding DNA: TGCAGTGCTAAGACAGCCCAGCGCTACACCTTC. This translates into CSAKTAQRYTF.